This TCR beta chain is drawn from a study of blood T cell repertoires in COVID-19. Turning to the study itself: The cDNA or gDNA used as material had been derived from T cells, B-cell-depleted T cells, or PBMCs.

Germline assignment: CDR1 LNHDA and CDR2 SQIVND (reference sequence). The length of the CDR3 is 16 residues. J was trimmed by 6 bases and V by 5 bases; bases with no gene match: 8. Study processing details: Amplification from reference gene primers served as the basis for estimated nucleated cell counts. Sequenced by immunoSEQ multiplex PCR; TCRdb stores in-frame clones only, minus some. The DNA was the basis for D and trimming; V, J and clone size are from that table. The sample yields some 20,000 clones, roughly 86% seen once. J is TRBJ1-6 and V is TRBV19; TRBD1 agrees at 9 bases. The sample taken for sequencing was peripheral blood. This clonotype was sampled from a human donor in a cohort sampled during active COVID-19. The CDR3 DNA reads as TGTGCCAGTAGTGCTCTGCCGGGACAGGGTAATTCACCCCTCCACTTT. It codes for CASSALPGQGNSPLHF.